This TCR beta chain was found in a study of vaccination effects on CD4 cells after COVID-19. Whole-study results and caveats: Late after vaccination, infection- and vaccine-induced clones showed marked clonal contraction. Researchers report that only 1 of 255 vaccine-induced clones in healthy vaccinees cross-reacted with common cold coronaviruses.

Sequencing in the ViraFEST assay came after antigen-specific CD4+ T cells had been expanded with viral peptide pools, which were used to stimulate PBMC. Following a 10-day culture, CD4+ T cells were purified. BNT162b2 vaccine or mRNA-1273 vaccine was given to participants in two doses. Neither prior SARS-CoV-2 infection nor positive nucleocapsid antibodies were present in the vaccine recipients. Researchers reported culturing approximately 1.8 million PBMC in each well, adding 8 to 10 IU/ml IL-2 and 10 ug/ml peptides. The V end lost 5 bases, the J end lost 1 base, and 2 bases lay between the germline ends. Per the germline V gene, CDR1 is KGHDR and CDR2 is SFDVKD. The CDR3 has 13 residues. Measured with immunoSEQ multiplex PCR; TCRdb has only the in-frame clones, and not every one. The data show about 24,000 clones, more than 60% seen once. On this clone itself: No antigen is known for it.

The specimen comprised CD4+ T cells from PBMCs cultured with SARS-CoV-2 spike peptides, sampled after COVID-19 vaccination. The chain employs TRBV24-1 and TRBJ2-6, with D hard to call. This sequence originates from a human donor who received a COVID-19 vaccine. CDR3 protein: CATSASGANVLTF. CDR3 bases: TGTGCCACCAGTGCGTCTGGGGCCAACGTCCTGACTTTC.